These T cell receptor beta chains were read from a single sample in a study of control samples from healthy donors and cancer patients. Profiled with immunoSEQ multiplex PCR; TCRdb holds only in-frame clones, not every one. The sample shows 150,000 to 200,000 clones, about 86% of them seen only once. The sequencing input was blood. The receptors were gathered from a man younger than 30 in good health. Both conserved end residues are part of each CDR3. Each record gives: clone size, D gene, J gene, V gene, CDR3 DNA, CDR3 protein. D genes are given only for firm matches. Clone size is stated in some rows and not others, as once, few, many or a class when expanded.

- | - | TRBJ2-1 | TRBV4-2 | TGTGCCAGCAGCCAAGATGGGGTATTGGGGCAGGGAACCTACAATGAGCAGTTCTTC | CASSQDGVLGQGTYNEQFF
- | - | TRBJ1-1 | TRBV25-1 | TGTGCCAGCAGTGTAATCCAGGTGAACACTGAAGCTTTCTTT | CASSVIQVNTEAFF
once | TRBD1 | TRBJ2-3 | TRBV3-1/TRBV3-2 | TGTGCCAGCAGCCACCGACGGACAGGGGGAGGCACAGATACGCAGTATTTT | CASSHRRTGGGTDTQYF
- | TRBD1 | TRBJ1-1 | TRBV28 | TGTGCCAGCGCAAGAAGTTGGGACAGGGAAAGGGGCACTGAAGCTTTCTTT | CASARSWDRERGTEAFF
- | TRBD2 | TRBJ2-1 | TRBV24-1 | TGTGCCACCAAACCGGGACTAGCGGTTGACAATGAGCAGTTCTTC | CATKPGLAVDNEQFF
- | - | TRBJ2-7 | TRBV15 | TGTGCCACCAGCAGAGATCGAGGGTACTACGAGCAGTACTTC | CATSRDRGYYEQYF
- | - | TRBJ2-3 | TRBV9 | TGTGCCAGCAGCGTAGATAGGGTAACAGGGGATACGCAGTATTTT | CASSVDRVTGDTQYF
- | - | TRBJ1-4 | TRBV5-1 | TGCGCCAGCAGCTTCACAGGAACCGGGGAAAAACTGTTTTTT | CASSFTGTGEKLFF
- | - | TRBJ1-1 | TRBV2 | TGTGCCAGCAGTGAACAGGGGATCACTGAAGCTTTCTTT | CASSEQGITEAFF
- | - | TRBJ1-5 | TRBV29-1 | TGCAGCGGTGCAACTCGGGACCTGCCCGATCGTCAGCCCCAGCATTTT | CSGATRDLPDRQPQHF
- | - | TRBJ1-2 | TRBV3-1/TRBV3-2 | TGTGCCAGCAGTCCGAACCGACAACTTAGGGGCTACACCTTC | CASSPNRQLRGYTF
- | - | TRBJ1-1 | TRBV5-8 | TGTGCCAGCAGCCGAGAGGGGGGGACTGAAGCTTTCTTT | CASSREGGTEAFF
- | - | TRBJ1-2 | TRBV5-6 | TGTGCCAGCAGCTTGCCCGTACCCGGGTTGGGCTATGGCTACACCTTC | CASSLPVPGLGYGYTF
- | TRBD2 | TRBJ2-3 | TRBV6-5 | TGTGCCAGCCTGGGGCTAGCGGGGGGGCAAGATACGCAGTATTTT | CASLGLAGGQDTQYF
- | - | TRBJ1-6 | TRBV2 | TGTGCCAGCAGTGAAGAAGAGGGCCTCCACTTT | CASSEEEGLHF
- | - | TRBJ1-2 | TRBV4-3 | TGCGCCAGCAGCCAAAACGGAGGGAACTATGGCTACACCTTC | CASSQNGGNYGYTF
few | TRBD2 | TRBJ2-3 | TRBV28 | TGTGCCAGCAGCAAGGAAGCGGGGGGGGCCCTCGATACGCAGTATTTT | CASSKEAGGALDTQYF
- | - | TRBJ2-7 | TRBV5-5 | TGTGCCAGCAGCTTTAGTAGCGGTGAGCAGTACTTC | CASSFSSGEQYF
once | TRBD1 | TRBJ2-3 | TRBV9 | TGTGCCAGCAGCGTCGACAGGGGCGCAGATACGCAGTATTTT | CASSVDRGADTQYF
once | TRBD1 | TRBJ1-4 | TRBV7-2 | TGTGCCAGCCGAAACCGACAGGGCTGGGATGAAAAACTGTTTTTT | CASRNRQGWDEKLFF
- | TRBD2 | TRBJ2-4 | TRBV6-2/TRBV6-3 | TGTGCCAGCAGTCCCCACCTCAGCGGGGAGTCCAGAGGCATTCAGTACTTC | CASSPHLSGESRGIQYF
once | - | TRBJ1-2 | TRBV3-1/TRBV3-2 | TGTGCCAGCAGCCAAGACCCGGGCCTGTATGGCTACACCTTC | CASSQDPGLYGYTF